This T cell receptor beta chain was sequenced for a study of T cells in Graves' hyperthyroidism and ophthalmopathy. Study information: Pretreatment peripheral blood was obtained at initial diagnosis. The study's findings and limits: Stable hyperthyroidism and ophthalmopathy were separated using 13 V-J signatures.

V trimming: 0 bases; J trimming: 6 bases; junction bases outside the gene matches: 14. The CDR3 runs to 18 residues. The germline gives CDR1 LGHNA, CDR2 YNFKEQ. The sample holds one count of this clonotype. The antigen is not known. Amplification of TCR beta CDR3 regions used RNA as the template. First-round RT-PCR of the TCR CDR3 relied on the HTBI primer set. MiXCR, applied by TCRdb to the multiplex PCR reads, yields one record per CDR3 protein. The table lists roughly 200,000 distinct CDR3 sequences, about 16% of them singletons, with around two fifths in the top ten. Uncontrolled infection, other autoimmune disease, pregnancy or lactation led to exclusion. The PBMCs had their origin in 10 ml of fresh peripheral blood.

What was sequenced was blood. V and J are TRBV4-2 and TRBJ1-2, with 9 nucleotides matching TRBD1. The clonotype originates from a man in his forties with Graves' hyperthyroidism. The CDR3 is CASSQEATGGTVGHGYTF. CDR3 DNA: TGTGCCAGCAGCCAAGAGGCGACAGGGGGTACTGTTGGCCATGGCTACACCTTC.